This entry concerns a single TCR beta chain. CDR3 size: 17 residues. CDR1 and CDR2 from the germline V gene are MNHEY and SMNVEV (reference sequence). Trimming stripped 8 bases from V and 0 bases from J, with 20 bases between. The record originates from a study of control samples from healthy donors and cancer patients. Repertoires were generated with immunoSEQ multiplex PCR, while TCRdb's copy carries only in-frame clones and drops some. The table has roughly 120,000 clones, more than 85% seen once. The sequence was obtained from a young woman in good health. The chain combines TRBV27 with TRBJ2-1, with D possibly matching TRBD1 (5 bases). The specimen was blood. CDR3 protein: CASQGLNWGSSYNEQFF. The CDR3 DNA sequence: TGTGCCAGCCAGGGCCTTAATTGGGGCAGCTCCTACAATGAGCAGTTCTTC.